This TCR beta chain was observed in a study of regulatory T cells in long-lasting Graves disease (dated by TCRdb to the early 2020s). Regarding the complete study: Antithyroid drugs had been taken for less than 3 months by newly diagnosed Graves' disease patients. The study was registered as a clinical trial and conducted in China. This study used TCR sequencing and RNA sequencing of peripheral blood to compare persistent Graves' disease patients against newly diagnosed Graves' disease patients. A total of roughly 35 samples underwent TCR sequencing: some 13 from persistent and roughly 20 from newly diagnosed Graves' disease patients. Overall results and qualifications from the work: The authors noted that the small sample size was a limitation that may lower accuracy. Only peripheral blood was studied, because thyroid tissue, the primary lesion, was inaccessible. Persistent disease showed preferential use of TRBV28, TRBJ1-2 and TRBJ2-5, whereas newly diagnosed disease favored TRBV20-1 and TRBJ2-1. Compared with newly diagnosed patients, patients with persistent Graves' disease had lower TCR Shannon entropy and fewer highly expanded clones, which suggests clonal expansion. Patients with persistent disease shared more public clonotypes (about 2,500) than newly diagnosed patients did (more than 900). Sequencing and analysis were restricted to the TCR beta chain.

Library preparation was by multiplex PCR. Reads for this sample came from an Illumina HiSeq 4000. To build TCR beta libraries, CDR3 regions were amplified by Arm-PCR using iRepertoire HTBI primers. PCR products were gel purified before sequencing. Regarding the original processing steps: Across samples, about 64 TRBV and 12 to 15 TRBJ segments were identified and used for gene usage analysis of CDR3 amino acid clonotypes. Filtered high-quality paired reads were merged into contigs using COPE and FqMerger. Contigs were aligned with BLAST to IMGT TRBV, TRBD and TRBJ reference genes, and CDR3 was defined per IMGT. Clonotypes above 0.1% frequency were classified as highly expanded clones. Shannon entropy was used to measure repertoire diversity, and the Gini coefficient was used to measure V-J evenness. Public clonotypes were defined as clonotypes shared by more than one individual. TCRdb handled the public reads itself, with Q25 trimming in fastp and clone calling in MiXCR, and kept productive beta chains. CDR3 protein sequences are deduplicated, and each keeps its most common genes and DNA. TCRdb, not the original authors, processed these V and J calls. The sample profile shows 450,000 to 600,000 distinct CDR3 sequences; 16% of them were found once. 12% of the sample is held by the ten biggest clonotypes.

A remark on this clonotype: The target of this receptor is not known. Within one base of it there is no much larger clone, and no base qualities were kept.

What the time point label conveys for this sample: newly diagnosed GD, antithyroid drugs for less than 3 months. For both TCR sequencing and RNA sequencing, RNA was extracted from PBMCs in TRIzol. The diagnosis of Graves' disease followed American Thyroid Association guidelines. Recruitment of patients was carried out at an endocrinology department in Xi'an, China. Each patient gave 8.5 to 9.5 milliliters of peripheral blood, collected in an EDTA anticoagulant tube. PBMCs were isolated by Ficoll Paque Plus density gradient separation without further T cell sorting. An Agilent 2100 Bioanalyzer and agarose gel were used to check RNA quality, while a NanoDrop 2000 measured RNA concentration. The germline ends are 23 bases apart after V is trimmed by 1 base and J by 11 bases. The CDR3 has 15 amino acids, counting the end cysteine and phenylalanine. Only CDR3 DNA remains: 45 bases, in frame from the first base. From a lookup of the germline V gene, CDR1 and CDR2 are SQVTM and ANQGSEA.

This same sample was also taken into another study, of T cells in Graves' hyperthyroidism and ophthalmopathy. Taken from the second paper: Stable Graves' hyperthyroidism was defined as the absence of progression to ophthalmopathy over 18 months of follow-up. Hyperthyroidism patients were aged 18 to 65 years and newly diagnosed, with disease duration of less than 2 months. Any patient with an uncontrolled infection, another autoimmune disease, pregnancy or lactation was excluded. Diagnoses relied on clinical symptoms, serum thyroxine and TRAb, thyroid ultrasound and orbital computed tomography. The TCR CDR3 was subjected to a first round of RT-PCR using the HTBI primer set and the Qiagen OneStep RT-PCR kit. Most expanded thyroid clonotypes (frequency above 0.001) were also detected in blood, suggesting blood repertoires may reflect thyroid immune responses. A 13 V-J signature model separated ophthalmopathy from stable hyperthyroidism, with about 88% sensitivity and about 81% specificity in cross-validation and 80%/75% in testing. During validation, the model predicted progression to ophthalmopathy a median of approximately 6.5 months ahead of onset, with roughly 65% sensitivity and almost 75% specificity. A discovery cohort of about a hundred patients, 43 with Graves' ophthalmopathy and 57 with stable Graves' hyperthyroidism, was used to find distinguishing TCR V-J signatures. An independent validation cohort of 18 to 20 hyperthyroidism patients and 17 patients who later progressed to ophthalmopathy tested prospective prediction of ophthalmopathy. The 75 to 100 discovery patients were randomly split 7:3 into training and test sets. In six Graves' hyperthyroidism patients, the study also compared T-cell repertoires from thyroid tissue with T-cell repertoires from blood. Following sampling, methimazole starting at 30 mg daily was given to hyperthyroidism patients, and high-dose intravenous methylprednisolone was given to ophthalmopathy patients. A second multiplex PCR round built the libraries, followed by size selection and purification. Sequencing of the libraries was done on an Illumina HiSeq2000 using paired-end 100 bp reads. SOAPnuke was used to process the raw data, with reads discarded if the reads contained adapters or uncalled bases, had a mean Phred below 15, or lacked an exact constant-primer or identifier match. High-quality paired reads were merged with COPE v1.2.5, and unique nucleotide sequences were defined as clonotypes. MiTCR v1.1 was used to align clonotypes to the IMGT TRBV, TRBD and TRBJ reference segments. The analysis included only V-J combinations with a frequency above 0.0001, which together covered around 99% of the repertoires. The TCS score was defined as F50 (clonal expansion) divided by E x V (chaos), with BLOSUM62-based TCRdist calculated between CDR3 peptides within each V-J. Welch's t-statistics and random forest reduced some 510 V-J features to under 15, which were used in a naive Bayes classifier (R e1071). Sample size was not statistically predetermined, and blinding of investigators to group allocation was not performed. The paper describes TCR Vbeta CDR3 sequencing of 120 to 150 peripheral blood samples, made up of fewer than 50 ophthalmopathy patients, approximately 73 hyperthyroidism patients and about 17 progressor patients.

The material sequenced was peripheral blood mononuclear cells (PBMCs), taken at new diagnosis, from a patient treated with antithyroid drugs. The clonotype comes from a man between 35 and 55 years old with Graves disease. Donor details come from another sample of the same person, matched by shared clones. The sequence joins TRBV29-1 to TRBJ2-5, and perhaps TRBD1 as D gene, on 6 matching bases. For the CDR3, the sequence is CSVEGPRGSYNEQYF. The DNA sequence is TGCAGCGTTGAAGGACCCAGGGGCTCCTACAATGAGCAGTACTTC.